The following is a TCR beta chain sequence with its context. Profiling relied on immunoSEQ multiplex PCR, and the TCRdb table lists in-frame clones only, not all of them. The sample has about 330,000 clones, roughly 85% seen once. The CDR3 runs 14 residues. Germline CDR1 and CDR2: KGHDR and SFDVKD. V lost 4 bases, J lost 4 bases, and 3 bases stayed unmatched. The record originates from a study of blood T cell repertoires in COVID-19. For the study at large: Sites in the United States, Italy and Spain provided acute and convalescent COVID-19 samples.

Specimen: peripheral blood. The TCR comes from a human donor in a cohort sampled during active COVID-19. The chain uses TRBV24-1 and TRBJ1-2, with TRBD1 matching 9 bases. CDR3 sequence: CATSEGDRAYGYTF. In nucleotides, the CDR3 is TGTGCCACCAGTGAAGGGGACAGGGCCTATGGCTACACCTTC.